A single sample gave rise to the 5 T cell receptor beta chains below, sequenced in a study of shared clonotypes between healthy human individuals. The repertoire was sequenced with immunoSEQ multiplex PCR; TCRdb's copy has only in-frame clones and lacks some. Of 1 million to 1.2 million clones in the sample, approximately 80% were seen once. The sequenced sample consisted of memory CD4+ T cells from PBMCs. Stated subset: CD45RA-negative fraction. These receptors were taken from a man between 18 and 35 years old in good health. Some clones in this sample may be carry-over from other donors' samples.

Worth noting for this clone: One junction end does not reproduce the germline sequence, and a read error may be involved. This chain uses TRBV7-2 with TRBJ2-7; the match to TRBD2 covers 7 bases. The CDR3 extends over 18 amino acids. CDR1 is SGHTA and CDR2 is FQGNSA in the germline V gene. In nucleotides, the CDR3 is TGTGCCAGCAGCCTAGCCCCTACTAGCGCCGTTAGCTCCTACGAGCAGTACTTC. Translating it yields CASSLAPTSAVSSYEQYF. The entire variable domain, with the rest obtained from reference TRBV7-2 and TRBJ2-7, is as follows: GAGVSQSPSNKVTEKGKDVELRCDPISGHTALYWYRQSLGQGLEFLIYFQGNSAPDKSGLPSDRFSAERTGGSVSTLTIQRTQQEDSAVYLCASSLAPTSAVSSYEQYFGPGTRLTVT.

The J gene is TRBJ2-5, the V gene TRBV5-4; D is undetermined. The CDR3 loop spans 13 amino acids. In germline, CDR1 is SGHNT, CDR2 YYREEE (reference sequence). Trimming cost V 3 bases and J 5 bases, with 11 bases left between them. The DNA for the CDR3 is TGTGCCAGCAGCTCAGTCGCGACTGAGACCCAGTACTTC. Protein: CASSSVATETQYF. Complete variable domain (other parts from reference TRBV5-4 and TRBJ2-5): ETGVTQSPTHLIKTRGQQVTLRCSSQSGHNTVSWYQQALGQGPQFIFQYYREEENGRGNFPPRFSGLQFPNYSSELNVNALELDDSALYLCASSSVATETQYFGPGTRLLVL.

The chain employs TRBV28 and TRBJ2-7; D is undetermined. V lost 7 bases to trimming and J lost 2 bases, with 15 bases between them. There are 14 residues in the CDR3. The germline CDR1 and CDR2 sequences are MDHEN and SYDVKM. The CDR3 spells CASNTPRNPYEQYF. CDR3 in DNA: TGTGCCAGCAACACTCCGCGGAACCCCTACGAGCAGTACTTC.

The rearrangement links TRBV5-1 to TRBJ2-1, with 8 bases matching TRBD1. Germline CDR1 is SGHRS and CDR2 is YFSETQ. This CDR3 region has 15 residues. Trimming at V came to 0 bases and at J to 8 bases, leaving 7 bases not matched to a gene. The CDR3 DNA follows: TGCGCCAGCAGCTTGGAGGGTCCAGGGGGCGATGAGCAGTTCTTC. It translates to CASSLEGPGGDEQFF.

The chain recombines TRBV7-2 with TRBJ2-3, with D unresolved. Germline V gives CDR1 SGHTA, CDR2 FQGNSA. The CDR3 consists of 12 residues. Trimming removed 2 bases from V and 6 bases from J, with 6 bases in between. In nucleotides, the CDR3 is TGTGCCAGCAGCTTAAGTCGGGATACGCAGTATTTT. Amino acid sequence: CASSLSRDTQYF. Looking up the rest from reference TRBV7-2 and TRBJ2-3 gives the full variable domain: GAGVSQSPSNKVTEKGKDVELRCDPISGHTALYWYRQSLGQGLEFLIYFQGNSAPDKSGLPSDRFSAERTGGSVSTLTIQRTQQEDSAVYLCASSLSRDTQYFGPGTRLTVL.